The clone carrying this TCR beta chain was seen a few times. What it recognizes is unknown. CDR1 SGHDT and CDR2 YYEEEE come from the germline V gene. The V end was cut by 4 bases, the J end by 2 bases, with 10 bases between. The CDR3 runs 14 residues. These data belong to a study of breast tumors, draining lymph nodes, adjacent tissues. Regarding the study as a whole: Data fit most tumor T cells coming from lymph node, expanding in tumor. The lymph node origin of tumor T cells was framed as consistent with a hypothesis, not demonstrated. Luminal-like breast cancer showed significantly greater tumor-nontumor repertoire similarity than basal-like breast cancer did. Tumor repertoires ranked between lymph nodes and nontumor tissue in diversity, with V and J gene preferences.

The lymph nodes were axillary draining lymph nodes from breast cancer patients. A single record per CDR3 protein comes from TCRdb applying MiXCR to the multiplex PCR reads. The data hold some 100,000 distinct CDR3 sequences, with 21% observed a single time. The sequenced sample consisted of axillary lymph node tissue. The chain employs TRBV5-6 and TRBJ2-4; D is uncertain. The clonotype comes from a female donor with breast cancer. Some clones in this sample may be carry-over from other donors' samples. The CDR3 is CASSRTATKNIQYF. CDR3 DNA sequence: TGTGCCAGCAGCAGGACCGCGACCAAAAACATTCAGTACTTC.